Listed below are T cell receptor beta chains from one sample, sequenced in a study of blood T cell repertoires in COVID-19. Assay: immunoSEQ multiplex PCR; the TCRdb copy retains only in-frame clones and omits some. The sample records about 350,000 clones, less than 90% being singletons. Sequencing was carried out using PBMCs or T cells enriched from blood (not recorded which). These receptors were collected from a young woman who had recovered from COVID-19. Both conserved end residues are part of each CDR3. A D gene is named only where the DNA matches it firmly. Clone size appears in some rows only: once, few, many, or a class for an expanded clone.

J gene,V gene,clone size,D gene,CDR3 protein,CDR3 DNA
TRBJ1-6,TRBV11-2,NA,TRBD1,CASSLERQGNSPLHF,TGTGCCAGCAGCTTAGAGAGACAGGGGAATTCACCCCTCCACTTT
TRBJ2-3,TRBV5-4,NA,TRBD1,CASSSGTDPSTDTQYF,TGTGCCAGCAGCTCTGGGACAGACCCTAGCACAGATACGCAGTATTTT
TRBJ1-1,TRBV15,NA,TRBD1,CATSRKQGGYAEAFF,TGTGCCACCAGCAGAAAACAGGGGGGGTATGCTGAAGCTTTCTTT
TRBJ2-7,TRBV5-1,NA,NA,CASSLDSGHYEQYF,TGCGCCAGCAGCTTGGACAGCGGCCACTACGAGCAGTACTTC
TRBJ1-5,TRBV18,NA,NA,CASSLGQSNQPQHF,TGTGCCAGCTCACTTGGACAGAGCAATCAGCCCCAGCATTTT
TRBJ2-7,TRBV12-1,NA,NA,CATIYRQIYSYEQYF,TGTGCCACCATCTATAGACAGATTTACTCCTACGAGCAGTACTTC
TRBJ2-3,TRBV5-1,NA,NA,CASNNRGGPDTQYF,TGCGCCAGCAACAACAGGGGGGGACCAGATACGCAGTATTTT
TRBJ2-1,TRBV10-2,NA,NA,CASSDRGNEQFF,TGCGCCAGCAGTGACCGGGGCAATGAGCAGTTCTTC
TRBJ1-2,TRBV5-1,NA,NA,CASSPRPKESGGYTF,TGCGCCAGCAGCCCGCGGCCGAAAGAGTCGGGTGGCTACACCTTC
TRBJ1-2,TRBV28,NA,TRBD1,CASSRLLTGGWGYTF,TGTGCCAGCAGCCGATTACTTACAGGGGGATGGGGCTACACCTTC
TRBJ2-7,TRBV5-1,NA,NA,CASSPDSAYEQYF,TGCGCCAGCAGCCCGGACAGCGCCTACGAGCAGTACTTC
TRBJ2-1,TRBV7-2,NA,TRBD1,CASSLESQGAQFF,TGTGCCAGCAGCTTAGAGTCCCAGGGGGCGCAGTTCTTC
TRBJ1-1,TRBV28,NA,NA,CASSENRVQTEAFF,TGTGCCAGCAGCGAAAACAGGGTTCAGACTGAAGCTTTCTTT
TRBJ1-5,TRBV30,NA,NA,CAWSVLGDQPQHF,TGTGCCTGGAGTGTATTAGGGGATCAGCCCCAGCATTTT
TRBJ1-2,TRBV7-9,NA,NA,CASSLQGSPGYTF,TGTGCCAGCAGCTTGCAGGGGTCTCCCGGCTACACCTTC
TRBJ1-1,TRBV4-1,NA,NA,CASSQGRYQAEAFF,TGCGCCAGCAGCCAAGGGAGGTACCAGGCTGAAGCTTTCTTT
TRBJ2-1,TRBV19,NA,TRBD2,CASTPRQGLGNEQFF,TGTGCCAGTACCCCGAGGCAGGGACTAGGCAATGAGCAGTTCTTC
TRBJ1-3,TRBV21-1,NA,NA,CASNSIRGNDSGNTIYF,TGTGCCAGCAACAGCATCCGGGGAAACGACTCTGGAAACACCATATATTTT
TRBJ2-7,TRBV6-5,NA,NA,CASSNGQSYEQYF,TGTGCCAGCAGTAACGGACAGTCCTACGAGCAGTACTTC
TRBJ2-3,TRBV4-1,NA,NA,CASSQTAVSLYTDTQYF,TGCGCCAGCAGCCAAACCGCGGTCAGCCTTTACACAGATACGCAGTATTTT
TRBJ2-5,TRBV27,NA,NA,CASSLSMSGSETQYF,TGTGCCAGCAGTTTATCGATGTCAGGCTCCGAGACCCAGTACTTC
TRBJ2-1,TRBV2,NA,TRBD2,CASSASGGAGEQFF,TGTGCCAGCAGTGCTAGCGGGGGGGCGGGTGAGCAGTTCTTC
TRBJ2-1,TRBV28,NA,NA,CASSLKGQQFF,TGTGCCAGCAGTTTAAAGGGGCAACAGTTCTTC
TRBJ2-4,TRBV6-1,NA,NA,CASSARAGLAKNIQYF,TGTGCCAGCAGTGCCCGCGCGGGTCTAGCCAAAAACATTCAGTACTTC
TRBJ2-2,TRBV19,NA,NA,CASRNPGVTGELFF,TGTGCCAGTAGGAACCCAGGGGTCACCGGGGAGCTGTTTTTT
TRBJ1-4,TRBV3-1/TRBV3-2,NA,NA,CASSQIGWAHEKLFF,TGTGCCAGCAGCCAAATCGGATGGGCCCATGAAAAACTGTTTTTT
TRBJ2-1,TRBV11-3,NA,NA,CASSRGGNNEQFF,TGTGCCAGCAGCCGCGGAGGGAACAATGAGCAGTTCTTC
TRBJ2-4,TRBV25-1,NA,TRBD1,CASRGQGGNIQYF,TGTGCCAGCAGGGGACAAGGGGGCAACATTCAGTACTTC
TRBJ2-5,TRBV5-1,NA,TRBD1,CASSLDRVEETQYF,TGCGCCAGCAGCCTAGACAGGGTAGAAGAGACCCAGTACTTC
TRBJ2-3,TRBV21-1,NA,NA,CASSKEGQGGTDTQYF,TGTGCCAGCAGCAAAGAGGGGCAGGGCGGAACAGATACGCAGTATTTT
TRBJ1-6,TRBV7-2,NA,NA,CASSKLESSYNSPLHF,TGTGCCAGCAGTAAACTGGAGAGCTCCTATAATTCACCCCTCCACTTT
TRBJ1-2,TRBV2,NA,TRBD1,CASMLGQNYGYTF,TGTGCCAGCATGCTGGGACAGAACTATGGCTACACCTTC
TRBJ2-5,TRBV2,NA,TRBD1,CASRGQGAGETQYF,TGTGCCAGCAGGGGACAGGGGGCGGGGGAGACCCAGTACTTC
TRBJ1-1,TRBV28,NA,TRBD1,CASSFVQGTSNTEAFF,TGTGCCAGCAGTTTTGTACAGGGGACCTCGAACACTGAAGCTTTCTTT
TRBJ1-2,TRBV9,few,TRBD1,CASSVAGQGLAGYTF,TGTGCCAGCAGCGTAGCGGGACAGGGGCTCGCTGGCTACACCTTC
TRBJ1-1,TRBV14,NA,TRBD1,CASNLGDRVYTEAFF,TGTGCCAGCAATCTCGGAGACAGGGTCTACACTGAAGCTTTCTTT
TRBJ1-2,TRBV11-2,NA,NA,CASSLGTAEDSTF,TGTGCCAGCAGCTTAGGAACAGCGGAGGATAGCACCTTC
TRBJ2-2,TRBV30,NA,NA,CAKRRGTHTGELFF,TGTGCCAAACGAAGGGGGACGCACACCGGGGAGCTGTTTTTT
TRBJ1-2,TRBV2,few,NA,CATTPMDDRTYGYTF,TGTGCCACCACCCCCATGGACGACAGGACGTATGGCTACACCTTC
TRBJ2-3,TRBV3-1/TRBV3-2,NA,NA,CASSQDAAGATDTQYF,TGTGCCAGCAGCCAAGATGCTGCGGGGGCCACAGATACGCAGTATTTT
TRBJ2-3,TRBV5-4,NA,TRBD2,CASSLAGGTDTQYF,TGTGCCAGCAGCTTAGCGGGGGGTACAGATACGCAGTATTTT
TRBJ2-7,TRBV29-1,NA,NA,CSVETTEHYEQYF,TGCAGCGTTGAAACGACAGAGCACTACGAGCAGTACTTC
TRBJ1-2,TRBV15,NA,TRBD1,CATSRDQGGEIYGYTF,TGTGCCACCAGCAGAGATCAGGGGGGTGAAATATATGGCTACACCTTC
TRBJ2-7,TRBV19,NA,TRBD1,CASSIDGTGAAYEQYF,TGTGCCAGTAGTATCGACGGGACAGGGGCTGCATACGAGCAGTACTTC
TRBJ1-1,TRBV28,NA,NA,CASSLAAKSQENTEAFF,TGTGCCAGCAGCCTCGCTGCTAAGAGTCAGGAGAACACTGAAGCTTTCTTT
TRBJ2-1,TRBV9,NA,TRBD2,CASSVAGGLSYNEQFF,TGTGCCAGCAGCGTAGCGGGGGGGCTCTCCTACAATGAGCAGTTCTTC
TRBJ2-1,TRBV30,few,NA,CAWSDINSYNEQFF,TGTGCCTGGAGCGACATTAACTCCTACAATGAGCAGTTCTTC
TRBJ1-5,TRBV19,NA,TRBD1,CASSSRDRNQPQHF,TGTGCCAGTAGTAGCCGGGACAGGAATCAGCCCCAGCATTTT
TRBJ1-1,TRBV27,NA,NA,CASSLRTRTEAFF,TGTGCCAGCAGCCTTCGGACAAGAACTGAAGCTTTCTTT
TRBJ2-5,TRBV25-1,NA,TRBD1,CASSESLGQGARETQYF,TGTGCCAGCAGTGAATCCCTAGGACAGGGGGCGAGAGAGACCCAGTACTTC
TRBJ2-7,TRBV4-1,NA,TRBD1,CASSKSPGTGGEQYF,TGCGCCAGCAGCAAATCCCCCGGGACAGGGGGCGAGCAGTACTTC
TRBJ2-7,TRBV30,NA,NA,CAWSAPGTGEQYF,TGTGCCTGGAGTGCCCCCGGGACTGGCGAGCAGTACTTC
TRBJ2-7,TRBV27,NA,NA,CASSQLPSLEQYF,TGTGCCAGCAGTCAACTCCCCTCCCTCGAGCAGTACTTC
TRBJ1-1,TRBV6-2/TRBV6-3,once,TRBD1,CASSYSRGGGGLVDTEAFF,TGTGCCAGCAGTTACTCGAGGGGAGGAGGGGGCTTGGTGGACACTGAAGCTTTCTTT
TRBJ1-6,TRBV2,NA,NA,CATHSMPTNSPLHF,TGTGCCACCCACAGCATGCCCACTAATTCACCCCTCCACTTT
TRBJ1-2,TRBV2,once,NA,CATSLGQGNGYTF,TGTGCCACCTCACTCGGGCAGGGGAATGGCTACACCTTC
TRBJ2-7,TRBV7-2,few,NA,CASRKGLRSSYEQYF,TGTGCCAGCAGAAAGGGACTGAGGAGCTCCTACGAGCAGTACTTC
TRBJ1-4,TRBV4-3,NA,TRBD1,CASSHRHRDRAEKLFF,TGCGCCAGCAGCCACCGACACCGGGACAGAGCTGAAAAACTGTTTTTT
TRBJ1-5,TRBV19,NA,NA,CASSISGNSNQPQHF,TGTGCCAGTAGTATCTCGGGGAATAGCAATCAGCCCCAGCATTTT